A selection of T cell receptor beta chains follows, all from one sample in a study of cytomegalovirus exposure and HLA in healthy donors. Here immunoSEQ multiplex PCR was the method, and the copy in TCRdb shows in-frame clones only, minus some. The sample includes 250,000 to 350,000 clones, roughly 88% of them seen just once. The sequencing sample was made of PBMCs. These receptors were taken from a man aged 40-50 years in good health and CMV-seropositive. Each CDR3 is given with its conserved first and last residue. Each record gives: clone size, D gene, V gene, J gene, CDR3 protein, CDR3 DNA. The D gene is left open where the match is weak. The size of a clone is reported for some rows only, either as once, few or many, or as a class for expanded clones.

abundance: once
d_gene: -
v_gene: TRBV27
j_gene: TRBJ2-7
CDR3aa: CASSLRQNSYEQYF
CDR3nt: TGTGCCAGCAGTTTGCGGCAGAACTCCTACGAGCAGTACTTC

abundance: few
d_gene: TRBD2
v_gene: TRBV14
j_gene: TRBJ2-7
CDR3aa: CASSQEASGSYEQYF
CDR3nt: TGTGCCAGCAGCCAAGAGGCTAGCGGGAGCTACGAGCAGTACTTC

abundance: -
d_gene: TRBD2
v_gene: TRBV7-9
j_gene: TRBJ2-1
CDR3aa: CASSPSGRAYNEQFF
CDR3nt: TGTGCCAGCAGCCCTAGCGGGAGGGCCTACAATGAGCAGTTCTTC

abundance: -
d_gene: TRBD2
v_gene: TRBV7-9
j_gene: TRBJ2-3
CDR3aa: CASSPAGGRADTQYF
CDR3nt: TGTGCCAGCAGCCCAGCGGGGGGAAGGGCAGATACGCAGTATTTT

abundance: once
d_gene: -
v_gene: TRBV18
j_gene: TRBJ2-3
CDR3aa: CASSPQGQSTDTQYF
CDR3nt: TGTGCCAGCTCACCACAAGGACAGAGCACAGATACGCAGTATTTT

abundance: -
d_gene: TRBD2
v_gene: TRBV9
j_gene: TRBJ2-1
CDR3aa: CASSVASGDSYNEQFF
CDR3nt: TGTGCCAGCAGCGTAGCTAGCGGAGACTCCTACAATGAGCAGTTCTTC

abundance: -
d_gene: -
v_gene: TRBV9
j_gene: TRBJ2-1
CDR3aa: CASSVVEQVNEQFF
CDR3nt: TGTGCCAGCAGCGTAGTCGAGCAGGTGAATGAGCAGTTCTTC

abundance: -
d_gene: TRBD2
v_gene: TRBV7-2
j_gene: TRBJ2-1
CDR3aa: CASSQTSGTNEQFF
CDR3nt: TGTGCCAGCAGCCAGACTAGCGGGACCAATGAGCAGTTCTTC

abundance: once
d_gene: TRBD1
v_gene: TRBV5-4
j_gene: TRBJ2-7
CDR3aa: CASSLGGTGKREQYF
CDR3nt: TGTGCCAGCAGCTTGGGGGGGACAGGGAAACGGGAGCAGTACTTC

abundance: once
d_gene: TRBD1
v_gene: TRBV29-1
j_gene: TRBJ2-3
CDR3aa: CSGRQGSRTDTQYF
CDR3nt: TGCAGCGGTAGACAGGGGTCCCGGACAGATACGCAGTATTTT

abundance: -
d_gene: -
v_gene: TRBV9
j_gene: TRBJ2-2
CDR3aa: CASSVARINTGELFF
CDR3nt: TGTGCCAGCAGCGTAGCTAGAATAAACACCGGGGAGCTGTTTTTT